This passage covers 6 T cell receptor beta chains from one sample sequenced in a study of T-cell reconstitution after alpha-beta-depleted transplantation in children. Using unique molecular identifiers, the investigators prepared the TCRbeta library. TCRdb ran MiXCR on the PCR reads and lists one entry per CDR3 protein. The sample lists approximately 640,000 distinct CDR3 sequences; 16% were seen once. Sequenced here: PBMCs from the stem cell graft donor, sampled from the stem cell graft. Every receptor here comes from a human donor who donated a stem cell graft to a child with acute myeloid leukemia.

A single count supports this clonotype. One end of the junction does not line up with germline, which may come from a read error. This sequence joins TRBV11-2 and TRBJ2-5; tentatively, D is TRBD1 or TRBD2 (5 bases each). Germline values: CDR1 SGHAT, CDR2 FQNNGV. The CDR3 consists of 15 residues. The CDR3 here is CAISLDGDLQETQYF. The DNA for the CDR3 is TGTGCCATCAGCTTAGATGGGGACCTCCAAGAGACCCAGTACTTC.

V is TRBV20-1 and J is TRBJ1-2, with 7 bases lining up with TRBD1. Germline values: CDR1 DFQATT, CDR2 SNEGSKA (reference sequence). After removal of 3 bases from V and 4 bases from J, the junction contained 5 bases not matched to a gene. This CDR3 region has 13 residues. CDR3 sequence (DNA): TGCAGTGCTAGTCAGACAGGGCTCTATGGCTACACCTTC. Translation gives CSASQTGLYGYTF.

As for this clonotype: A much larger clonotype is one base distant, so this may be a read error. The gene calls are TRBV20-1 and TRBJ2-3; 9 bases match TRBD2. The CDR3 loop spans 16 amino acids. In germline, CDR1 is DFQATT, CDR2 SNEGSKA (reference sequence). The CDR3 nucleotides are TGCAGCGCCGGGACTAGCAGGGGCTCTAGCACAGATACGCAGTATTTT. Amino acids: CSAGTSRGSSTDTQYF.

This clonotype was found many times. The chain is built from TRBV20-1 and TRBJ2-5; D is possibly TRBD1 (5 bases). The ends were cut back, 2 bases at V and 5 bases at J, with 15 bases in the middle. This CDR3 is 14 amino acids long. Germline V gives CDR1 DFQATT, CDR2 SNEGSKA (reference sequence). CDR3 residues: CSARRFGAGETQYF. DNA of the CDR3: TGCAGTGCTAGAAGGTTTGGGGCAGGGGAGACCCAGTACTTC.

In this sample, this clonotype turned up many times. V gene TRBV6-1 combines with J gene TRBJ1-6; D is unclear. V dropped 5 bases and J dropped 10 bases, with 12 bases sitting between them. The CDR3 runs to 13 residues. Per germline, CDR1 MNHNS and CDR2 SASEGT. CDR3 sequence: CASSRTDRSPLHF. As DNA, the CDR3 is TGTGCCAGCAGTCGGACGGATCGCTCACCCCTCCACTTT.

This chain uses TRBV15 with TRBJ2-3; 11 bases match TRBD2. Looked up from germline, CDR1 is LNHNV and CDR2 is YYDKDF (reference sequence). The CDR3 runs 16 residues. V shed 2 bases, J shed 5 bases, and the junction held 6 bases outside the gene matches. The CDR3 DNA reads as TGTGCCACCAGCAGATTAGCGGGGGGGCCCGGAGATACGCAGTATTTT. Translating it yields CATSRLAGGPGDTQYF.